A few counts support the clone carrying this TCR beta chain. Trimming took 4 bases from V and 4 from J; bases not matched to a gene: 4. The germline V gene has CDR1 SGHKS and CDR2 YYEKEE (reference sequence). The CDR3 contains 13 residues. These data belong to a study of blood T cell repertoires in COVID-19. Study-wide context: Acute-phase and convalescent COVID-19 samples originated in the United States, Italy and Spain.

Libraries were prepared by immunoSEQ multiplex PCR; TCRdb keeps only in-frame clonotypes and omits some of them. Of about 250,000 clones listed, around four fifths are singletons. The chain is built from TRBV5-5 and TRBJ1-1, with 7 bases matching TRBD1. The sequence came from a man at least 80 years old with acute or convalescent COVID-19. Sequenced material: peripheral blood. The CDR3 DNA follows: TGTGCCAGCAGCAGACAGGGCGGCACTGAAGCTTTCTTT. Translated: CASSRQGGTEAFF.